The 5 T cell receptor beta chains given below trace back to one sample, sequenced in a study of technical replicates of blood from several donors. Here immunoSEQ multiplex PCR was the method, and the copy in TCRdb shows in-frame clones only, minus some. The sample yields about 88,000 clones, roughly 94% seen once. Sample: T cells isolated from PBMCs. The receptors come from a human donor in good health.

The chain couples TRBV11-2 to TRBJ1-3; D remains ambiguous. Between the trimmed V and J ends, which lost 7 bases and 3 bases, there was a span of 13 bases. The CDR3 sequence is 14 residues long. CDR1 and CDR2 (germline): SGHAT, FQNNGV. Here the CDR3 DNA reads TGTGCCAGCAACCCGAGGAACTATGGAAACACCATATATTTT. Protein: CASNPRNYGNTIYF.

This clone was observed once. The chain couples TRBV11-3 to TRBJ2-1, with D possibly matching TRBD2 (5 bases). The CDR3 is 16 amino acids. Germline V gene data show CDR1 as SGHNT and CDR2 as YENEEA. Trimming cost V 5 bases and J 0 bases, with 14 bases left between them. The CDR3 nucleotides are TGTGCCAGCAGCCCGTACGTAGCGCCCTCCTACAATGAGCAGTTCTTC. Amino acid sequence: CASSPYVAPSYNEQFF. Together with reference TRBV11-3 and TRBJ2-1, the CDR3 gives the full variable domain: EAGVVQSPRYKIIEKKQPVAFWCNPISGHNTLYWYLQNLGQGPELLIRYENEEAVDDSQLPKDRFSAERLKGVDSTLKIQPAELGDSAVYLCASSPYVAPSYNEQFFGPGTRLTVL.

The gene calls are TRBV18 and TRBJ1-2, with 11 nucleotides matching TRBD1. Germline loops: CDR1 KGHSH, CDR2 LQKENI. CDR3 length: 16 residues. With V trimmed by 3 bases and J by 4 bases, 7 bases remained unmatched. CDR3 sequence reads: CASSPSGTGGVYGYTF. CDR3 coding DNA: TGTGCCAGCTCACCTTCAGGGACAGGGGGAGTCTATGGCTACACCTTC.

The genes are TRBV7-8 and TRBJ1-5; D is uncertain. Looked up from germline, CDR1 is SGHVS and CDR2 is FQNEAQ. CDR3 length: 13 amino acids. V lost 1 base and J 9 bases, leaving 10 bases between the germline ends. Here the CDR3 DNA reads TGTGCCAGCAGCTTAGTATCGAGATGGCCCCAGCATTTT. Translating gives CASSLVSRWPQHF. Variable domain in full (rest from reference TRBV7-8 and TRBJ1-5): GAGVSQSPRYKVAKRGQDVALRCDPISGHVSLFWYQQALGQGPEFLTYFQNEAQLDKSGLPSDRFFAERPEGSVSTLKIQRTQQEDSAVYLCASSLVSRWPQHFGDGTRLSIL.

Comments on this clone: One end of the junction varies from germline; a read error may be responsible. J is TRBJ2-1 and V is TRBV7-7; 11 nucleotides align to TRBD2. This CDR3 region has 16 residues. CDR1 and CDR2 (germline): SSHAT, FNYEAQ (reference sequence). The CDR3 loop is CASSSTSGSGFNEQFF. The CDR3 DNA reads TGTGCTAGCAGCTCTACTAGCGGGAGTGGGTTCAATGAGCAGTTCTTC. Supplemented by reference TRBV7-7 and TRBJ2-1, the full variable domain reads GAGVSQSPRYKVTKRGQDVTLRCDPISSHATLYWYQQALGQGPEFLTYFNYEAQPDKSGLPSDRFSAERPEGSISTLTIQRTEQRDSAMYRCASSSTSGSGFNEQFFGPGTRLTVL.